This note documents a single T cell receptor (beta chain) sequence. Its antigen is as yet unknown. Only in-frame clones appear in the TCRdb table, and some are missing; sequencing was by immunoSEQ multiplex PCR. The sample holds 90,000 to 150,000 clones; about 90% are singletons and the top ten take roughly 8.4%. The source of the sample is a study of T cell responses to AZD1222 COVID-19 vaccine. Study observations and caveats: The study sampled repertoires only after the peak T cell response. Spike-specific TCR repertoires showed rising breadth and depth after two AZD1222 doses.

This CDR3 contains 17 residues. After removal of 1 base from V and 0 bases from J, the junction contained 0 bases not matched to a gene. CDR1 and CDR2 from the germline V gene are SGHAT and FQNNGV. The sequence derives from an adult in good health. The chain carries TRBV11-2 and TRBJ2-2; 12 bases match TRBD2. The material sequenced was peripheral blood, taken on day 0 of AZD1222 vaccination. The CDR3 nucleotides read TGTGCCAGCAGCTTAGGGACTAGCGGGACGAACACCGGGGAGCTGTTTTTT. Translated, it gives CASSLGTSGTNTGELFF. Filled out from reference TRBV11-2 and TRBJ2-2, the complete variable domain reads EAGVAQSPRYKIIEKRQSVAFWCNPISGHATLYWYQQILGQGPKLLIQFQNNGVVDDSQLPKDRFSAERLKGVDSTLKIQPAKLEDSAVYLCASSLGTSGTNTGELFFGEGSRLTVL.